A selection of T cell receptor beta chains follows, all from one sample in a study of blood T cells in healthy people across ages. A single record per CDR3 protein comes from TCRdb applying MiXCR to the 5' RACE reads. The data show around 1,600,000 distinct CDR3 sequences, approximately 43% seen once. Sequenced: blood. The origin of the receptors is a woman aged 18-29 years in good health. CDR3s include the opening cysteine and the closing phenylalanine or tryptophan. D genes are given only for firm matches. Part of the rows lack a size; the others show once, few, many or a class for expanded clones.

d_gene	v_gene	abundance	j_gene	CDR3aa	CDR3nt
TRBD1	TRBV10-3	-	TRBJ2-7	CAISLTGTGDLYEQYF	TGTGCCATCAGCCTTACCGGGACAGGGGATCTCTACGAGCAGTACTTC
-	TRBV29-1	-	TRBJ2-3	CSVEPRTNTQYF	TGCAGCGTTGAACCTCGCACAAATACGCAGTATTTT
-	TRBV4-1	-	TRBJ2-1	CASSQDYRDEQFF	TGCGCCAGCAGCCAAGATTACAGGGATGAGCAGTTCTTC
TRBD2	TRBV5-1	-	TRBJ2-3	CASSPPLAGFTDTQYF	TGCGCCAGCAGCCCCCCATTAGCGGGATTCACAGATACGCAGTATTTT
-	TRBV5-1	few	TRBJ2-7	CASSLVAANNEQYF	TGCGCCAGCAGCTTAGTGGCAGCAAACAATGAGCAGTACTTC
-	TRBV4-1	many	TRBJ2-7	CASSQAAGEQYF	TGCGCCAGCAGCCAAGCTGCAGGGGAGCAGTACTTC
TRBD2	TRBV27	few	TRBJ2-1	CASSFLAGDDNEQFF	TGTGCCAGCAGTTTCCTAGCGGGAGACGACAATGAGCAGTTCTTC
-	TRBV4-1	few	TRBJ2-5	CASSQDRRQAYQETQYF	TGCGCCAGCAGCCAAGATCGTCGGCAGGCGTACCAAGAGACCCAGTACTTC
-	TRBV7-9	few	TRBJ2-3	CASMGGKARDTQYF	TGTGCCAGCATGGGCGGGAAGGCCCGAGATACGCAGTATTTT
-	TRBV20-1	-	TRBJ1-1	CSAPMGTEAFF	TGCAGTGCCCCAATGGGCACTGAAGCTTTCTTT
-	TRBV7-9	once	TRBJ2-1	CASNHYLSGVHEQFF	TGTGCCAGCAATCATTATTTGAGTGGGGTGCATGAGCAGTTCTTC
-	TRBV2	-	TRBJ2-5	CASSDQGMGETQYF	TGTGCCAGCAGTGATCAGGGGATGGGGGAGACCCAGTACTTC
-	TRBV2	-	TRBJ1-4	CASSVQGARTNEKLFF	TGTGCCAGCAGTGTACAGGGTGCGAGAACTAATGAAAAACTGTTTTTT
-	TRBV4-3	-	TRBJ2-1	CASSQDQVPQSSYNEQFF	TGCGCCAGCAGCCAAGATCAGGTGCCACAGAGCTCCTACAATGAGCAGTTCTTC
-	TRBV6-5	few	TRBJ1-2	CASSSVPGYGYTF	TGTGCCAGCAGCTCCGTACCCGGCTATGGCTACACCTTC
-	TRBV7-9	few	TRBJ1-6	CASSFERSSYNSPLHF	TGTGCCAGCAGCTTCGAAAGGAGCTCCTATAATTCACCCCTCCACTTT
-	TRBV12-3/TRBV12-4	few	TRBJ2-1	CASSLGQGLPNEQFF	TGTGCCAGCAGTTTAGGGCAGGGACTGCCCAATGAGCAGTTCTTC
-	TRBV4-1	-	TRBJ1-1	CASSLDKMNTEAFF	TGCGCCAGCAGCCTCGACAAAATGAACACTGAAGCTTTCTTT
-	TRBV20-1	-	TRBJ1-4	CSARDIAELFF	TGCAGTGCTAGAGATATAGCCGAACTGTTTTTT
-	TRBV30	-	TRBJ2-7	CAWSATYEQYF	TGTGCCTGGAGTGCAACCTACGAGCAGTACTTC
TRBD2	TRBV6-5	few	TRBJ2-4	CASRGGGTKNIQYF	TGTGCCAGCCGCGGGGGGGGGACCAAAAACATTCAGTACTTC
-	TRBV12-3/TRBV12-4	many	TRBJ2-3	CASRATDTQYF	TGTGCCAGCAGGGCCACAGATACGCAGTATTTT
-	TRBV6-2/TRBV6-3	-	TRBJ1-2	CASSDPPGGWGYTF	TGTGCCAGCAGTGACCCTCCGGGAGGCTGGGGCTACACCTTC
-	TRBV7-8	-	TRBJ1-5	CASSPRGGHNQPQHF	TGTGCCAGCAGCCCCCGGGGGGGGCACAATCAGCCCCAGCATTTT